This TCR beta chain was captured in a study of shared clonotypes between healthy human individuals. Adults of Caucasian background living in Nashville, Tennessee made up all donors. Only a few counts were recorded for this clone. V gave up 4 bases and J gave up 8 bases; unmatched junction bases: 6. Germline loops: CDR1 SGDLS, CDR2 YYNGEE. The CDR3 is made up of 13 amino acids. Measured with immunoSEQ multiplex PCR; TCRdb has only the in-frame clones, and not every one. There are under 550,000 clones in the sample; approximately 95% occur only once, and approximately 0.06% lies in the top ten. Sample: naive CD4+ T cells sorted from blood. Subset denoted: CD45RA+ positively selected. V gene TRBV9 combines with J gene TRBJ1-2, with 9 bases lining up with TRBD1. The TCR originated in a young woman in good health. In DNA form, the CDR3 reads TGTGCCAGCAGCATACAGGGGGCGGAGGGCTACACCTTC. It yields the protein CASSIQGAEGYTF.